This T cell receptor beta chain comes out of a study of cytomegalovirus exposure and HLA in healthy donors. Study findings and constraints: The later analysis indicated that the majority of CMV-associated TCR beta chains appeared HLA-restricted. In a later analysis, compared with equally common non-associated chains, HLA-associated beta chains were more expanded. Researchers catalogued 164 TCR beta chains as cytomegalovirus-associated.

CDR1 is SGHRS and CDR2 is YFSETQ in the germline V gene. The V and J ends lost 4 bases and 5 bases, in that order; junction bases with no gene match: 10. The CDR3 totals 18 residues. To note about this clone: Its antigen is not identified.

Primers: 60 Vbeta forward and 13 Jbeta reverse. The repertoire was sequenced with immunoSEQ multiplex PCR; TCRdb's copy has only in-frame clones and lacks some. The data hold about 150,000 clones, with around 80% observed a single time. The chain links TRBV5-1 to TRBJ2-1, with 15 bases aligning to TRBD2. The sequence derives from a boy between 2 and 10 years old in good health and CMV-seronegative. The sample was PBMCs. The CDR3 loop is CASSVGLAGGALHNEQFF. CDR3 nucleotide sequence: TGCGCCAGCAGCGTAGGACTAGCGGGGGGGGCTCTCCACAATGAGCAGTTCTTC.